These 32 T cell receptor beta chains were sequenced from one sample in a study of blood T cell repertoires in COVID-19. Libraries were prepared by immunoSEQ multiplex PCR; TCRdb keeps only in-frame clonotypes and omits some of them. This sample has over 50,000 clones, with 70% to 90% found just once. Sequenced input: peripheral blood. These receptors were taken from a man aged 55 to 69 with acute or convalescent COVID-19.

The chain carries TRBV4-3 and TRBJ2-1, with a weak D call TRBD2 (6 bases). The germline V gene has CDR1 LGHNA and CDR2 YSLEER. Trimming left V 1 base short and J 5 bases short, with 12 bases between. The length of the CDR3 is 15 residues. DNA of the CDR3: TGCGCCAGCAGCCAAGGGAGGGGCCCCAACAATGAGCAGTTCTTC. Its protein product is CASSQGRGPNNEQFF.

This chain links TRBV5-8 with TRBJ1-5; TRBD1 matches 7 bases. The CDR3 covers 17 residues. CDR1 is SGHTS and CDR2 is YDEGEE in the germline V gene. Germline trimming cut 0 bases from V and 9 bases from J; bases unmatched to any gene: 15. Here the CDR3 DNA reads TGTGCCAGCAGCTTGGATTTTGCGGACAGGCGGTATTGGCCCCAGCATTTT. Translated, it gives CASSLDFADRRYWPQHF. The variable domain in full, with the rest retrieved from reference TRBV5-8 and TRBJ1-5, is EAGVTQSPTHLIKTRGQQATLRCSPISGHTSVYWYQQALGLGLQFLLWYDEGEERNRGNFPPRFSGRQFPNYSSELNVNALELEDSALYLCASSLDFADRRYWPQHFGDGTRLSIL.

In this sample, this clone turned up once. This chain links TRBV15 with TRBJ2-7, with 9 positions matching TRBD1. Germline V gene lookup returns CDR1 LNHNV and CDR2 YYDKDF (reference sequence). There are 16 residues in the CDR3. Trimming removed 1 base from V and 2 bases from J; junction bases left unmatched: 6. Here the CDR3 reads CATSRAPGQGTYEQYF. In DNA, the CDR3 is TGTGCCACCAGCAGAGCCCCGGGACAGGGAACCTACGAGCAGTACTTC.

This clone appeared once. This chain uses TRBV9 with TRBJ2-1, with TRBD2 matching 14 bases. V shed 2 bases, J shed 0 bases, and the junction held 13 bases outside the gene matches. The CDR3 extends over 21 amino acids. The germline CDR1 and CDR2 sequences are SGDLS and YYNGEE. CDR3 coding DNA: TGTGCCAGCAGCGTCAGCGACCCGGGACTAGCGGGGGCAATCTCCTACAATGAGCAGTTCTTC. Its translation is CASSVSDPGLAGAISYNEQFF.

The rearrangement joins TRBV9 to TRBJ1-6; D gene unclear. From germline, CDR1 is SGDLS and CDR2 YYNGEE. This CDR3 contains 14 residues. The germline V and J ends were trimmed by 2 bases and 13 bases, with 16 bases remaining between them. Here the CDR3 reads CASSVLSGEAPLHF. The CDR3 DNA follows: TGTGCCAGCAGCGTTTTATCCGGGGAAGCCCCCCTCCACTTT.

This rearrangement joins TRBV15 to TRBJ1-5; D ambiguous. The CDR3 sequence is 15 residues long. From germline, CDR1 is LNHNV and CDR2 YYDKDF (reference sequence). V was clipped by 1 base and J by 5 bases, with 12 bases between them. The chain's CDR3 is CATSRVRGTHQPQHF. The CDR3 DNA sequence: TGTGCCACCAGCAGAGTCCGGGGTACCCATCAGCCCCAGCATTTT. The variable domain in full, with the rest retrieved from reference TRBV15 and TRBJ1-5, is DAMVIQNPRYQVTQFGKPVTLSCSQTLNHNVMYWYQQKSSQAPKLLFHYYDKDFNNEADTPDNFQSRRPNTSFCFLDIRSPGLGDTAMYLCATSRVRGTHQPQHFGDGTRLSIL.

The rearrangement uses TRBV3-1 (or the pseudogene TRBV3-2) and TRBJ1-3; TRBD1 might be the D (6 bases). Germline lookup yields CDR1 LGHDT and CDR2 YNNKEL (reference sequence). This CDR3 has 16 amino acids. Trimming removed 6 bases at V and 0 bases at J, with 15 bases between. The CDR3 protein is CASSPDSFGSGNTIYF. The CDR3 DNA reads as TGTGCCAGCAGTCCGGACAGTTTCGGCTCTGGAAACACCATATATTTT.

The chain joins TRBV18 to TRBJ1-5; 10 bases map to TRBD1. This CDR3 contains 16 residues. Germline V gene data show CDR1 as KGHSH and CDR2 as LQKENI. The V gene end was trimmed by 5 bases and the J gene end by 6 bases; junction bases not matched to a gene: 10. The CDR3 region has the DNA TGTGCCAGCTCAGACGGGACAGGGGATTCCGGTCAGCCCCAGCATTTT. This encodes CASSDGTGDSGQPQHF.

This clone appeared once. The genes are TRBV18 and TRBJ1-3, with no clear D. V shed 3 bases and J shed 0 bases, with 12 bases lying between them. Germline-derived CDR1 and CDR2 are KGHSH and LQKENI. This CDR3 is 16 amino acids long. The CDR3 protein is CASSPSSQVSGNTIYF. DNA of the CDR3: TGTGCCAGCTCACCGAGTTCTCAGGTCTCTGGAAACACCATATATTTT. The full variable domain, rest sourced from reference TRBV18 and TRBJ1-3, is NAGVMQNPRHLVRRRGQEARLRCSPMKGHSHVYWYRQLPEEGLKFMVYLQKENIIDESGMPKERFSAEFPKEGPSILRIQQVVRGDSAAYFCASSPSSQVSGNTIYFGEGSWLTVV.

The J gene is TRBJ1-2, the V gene TRBV6-5; the match to TRBD1 covers 9 bases. Trimming cost V 6 bases and J 2 bases; bases outside gene matches: 4. This CDR3 spans 14 amino acids. Germline CDR1 and CDR2: MNHEY and SVGAGI. The CDR3 sequence is CASRGGTGNYGYTF. The CDR3 DNA sequence: TGTGCCAGCAGGGGGGGGACAGGGAACTATGGCTACACCTTC.

This chain connects TRBV5-6 to TRBJ1-5; weak D call: TRBD1 (5 bases). Trimming pared 4 bases from V and 4 bases from J, leaving 9 bases between. Looked up from germline, CDR1 is SGHDT and CDR2 is YYEEEE. The CDR3 spans 13 residues. CDR3 sequence: CASSIDRNQPQHF. The CDR3 DNA reads TGTGCCAGCAGCATAGACAGAAATCAGCCCCAGCATTTT.

The genes are TRBV19 and TRBJ1-6; possibly TRBD1 for D (5 bases). CDR1 LNHDA and CDR2 SQIVND come from the germline V gene (reference sequence). The CDR3 sequence is 14 residues long. Between the trimmed V and J ends, which lost 2 bases and 9 bases, there was a span of 11 bases. CDR3 sequence reads: CASSIQGYSSPLHF. The CDR3 DNA is TGTGCCAGTAGTATACAGGGTTATTCTTCACCCCTCCACTTT.

V usage is TRBV30 and J usage is TRBJ2-3; 14 nucleotides align to TRBD2. The CDR3 contains 18 residues. V shed 5 bases, J shed 6 bases, and the junction held 16 bases outside the gene matches. Germline V gene sequence: CDR1 GTSNPN, CDR2 SVGIG (reference sequence). DNA of the CDR3: TGTGCCTGGGGGGGCAGAGTTGGGACTAGCGGGAGAGGGGATACGCAGTATTTT. This sequence encodes CAWGGRVGTSGRGDTQYF.

About this clone: The sample carries other DNA sequences with the same CDR3. This chain uses TRBV18 with TRBJ1-2; weak D call: TRBD1 (5 bases). Germline CDR1 and CDR2: KGHSH and LQKENI. CDR3 length: 14 amino acids. V lost 0 bases, J lost 2 bases, and 7 bases lay in between. This CDR3 is CASSPPNRNYGYTF. CDR3 bases: TGTGCCAGCTCACCACCGAACAGGAACTATGGCTACACCTTC. Full variable domain (remainder filled in from reference TRBV18 and TRBJ1-2): NAGVMQNPRHLVRRRGQEARLRCSPMKGHSHVYWYRQLPEEGLKFMVYLQKENIIDESGMPKERFSAEFPKEGPSILRIQQVVRGDSAAYFCASSPPNRNYGYTFGSGTRLTVV.

This clone has just a few counts. The V call is TRBV5-6, the J call TRBJ2-7; 7 bases line up with TRBD1. The CDR3 sequence is 14 residues long. From germline, CDR1 is SGHDT and CDR2 YYEEEE. V lost 5 bases and J lost 6; bases outside the gene matches: 11. CDR3 sequence: CASSPPSYRGEQYF. CDR3 DNA sequence: TGTGCCAGCAGTCCACCCTCCTACAGGGGCGAGCAGTACTTC.

The J gene is TRBJ2-7, the V gene TRBV11-2; no firm D call. Trimming left V 3 bases short and J 3 bases short, with 12 bases between. Germline CDR1 SGHAT, CDR2 FQNNGV. This CDR3 region has 14 residues. The CDR3: CASSLSGFFYEQYF. In DNA, the CDR3 is TGTGCCAGCAGCTTGTCAGGTTTCTTCTACGAGCAGTACTTC. Full variable domain (remainder filled in from reference TRBV11-2 and TRBJ2-7): EAGVAQSPRYKIIEKRQSVAFWCNPISGHATLYWYQQILGQGPKLLIQFQNNGVVDDSQLPKDRFSAERLKGVDSTLKIQPAKLEDSAVYLCASSLSGFFYEQYFGPGTRLTVT.

The chain has TRBV30 and TRBJ1-1; 9 bases align to TRBD1. Per the germline V gene, CDR1 is GTSNPN and CDR2 is SVGIG (reference sequence). The CDR3 is 15 residues long. V was clipped by 3 bases and J by 3 bases; unmatched bases: 8. The CDR3 spells CAWSSPTGGYTEAFF. Written as DNA, the CDR3 is TGTGCCTGGAGCTCCCCGACAGGGGGGTACACTGAAGCTTTCTTT.

This chain links TRBV7-8 with TRBJ2-1, with D tentatively TRBD2 (7 bases). V shed 5 bases and J shed 5 bases, with 22 bases lying between them. Germline CDR1 and CDR2: SGHVS and FQNEAQ. The CDR3 is 17 residues long. The DNA for the CDR3 is TGTGCCAGCAGCCGTCAAGCGCGGGGGCACCCAAACAATGAGCAGTTCTTC. This sequence encodes CASSRQARGHPNNEQFF.

The rearrangement joins TRBV9 to TRBJ1-4, with TRBD1 matching over 8 bases. The CDR3 is 15 amino acids. V shed 4 bases, J shed 8 bases, and the junction held 10 bases outside the gene matches. The germline V gene encodes CDR1 SGDLS and CDR2 YYNGEE. Here the CDR3 DNA reads TGTGCCAGCAGCAACCGACAGGGGAATGAGGAAAAACTGTTTTTT. It is translated as CASSNRQGNEEKLFF.

This clone came up once. The chain has TRBV6-5 and TRBJ2-1, with 7 bases that match TRBD2. The CDR3 has 14 residues. Germline lookup yields CDR1 MNHEY and CDR2 SVGAGI. V shed 8 bases, J shed 3 bases, and the junction held 7 bases outside the gene matches. The CDR3 nucleotides read TGTGCCAGCCTCATGGGCGGGGGCTACAATGAGCAGTTCTTC. This sequence encodes CASLMGGGYNEQFF.

About this clone itself: The same CDR3 arises from other DNA sequences in this sample as well. V is TRBV5-5 and J is TRBJ1-2; 12 nucleotides line up with TRBD1. Germline V lookup: CDR1 SGHKS, CDR2 YYEKEE (reference sequence). V was pared by 2 bases and J by 6 bases, with 2 bases of the junction left unmatched. The CDR3 contains 14 residues. CDR3: CASSFGTGGNGYTF. Here the CDR3 DNA reads TGTGCCAGCAGCTTCGGGACAGGGGGCAATGGCTACACCTTC.

V is TRBV10-3 and J is TRBJ1-1; 8 bases fit TRBD1. V lost 6 bases and J lost 4; bases outside the gene matches: 4. The CDR3 has 13 amino acids. Germline assignment: CDR1 ENHRY and CDR2 SYGVKD. The CDR3 sequence: CAISGQGLTEAFF. CDR3 bases: TGTGCCATCAGCGGACAGGGACTCACTGAAGCTTTCTTT.

This chain uses TRBV2 with TRBJ1-6; D gene unclear. Between the trimmed V and J ends, which lost 4 bases and 10 bases, there was a span of 17 bases. This CDR3 has 15 amino acids. Germline-derived CDR1 and CDR2 are SNHLY and FYNNEI. The CDR3, as DNA: TGTGCCAGCAGTGGTCAGGAAAGGCAGTTGTCACCCCTCCACTTT. It specifies CASSGQERQLSPLHF.

The V gene is TRBV7-9, the J gene TRBJ1-2, with 11 bases that match TRBD1. This CDR3 spans 15 amino acids. The V gene's germline CDR1 is SEHNR and CDR2 FQNEAQ (reference sequence). With 4 bases clipped from V and 5 bases from J, the junction kept 6 bases outside the gene matches. The CDR3 reads CASSSRDRGSYGYTF. The CDR3 DNA reads TGTGCCAGCAGCTCCCGGGACAGGGGGTCTTATGGCTACACCTTC.

The chain recombines TRBV6-2 or TRBV6-3 with TRBJ1-6; D unresolved. Germline V CDR1 and CDR2: MNHEY, SVGEGT. The length of the CDR3 is 14 residues. The V and J ends lost 4 bases and 7 bases respectively, with 11 bases between them. The CDR3 bases are TGTGCCAGCAGTTCCTTTTCGTCGAATTCACCCCTCCACTTT. Amino acids: CASSSFSSNSPLHF.

The chain carries TRBV2 and TRBJ1-1, with D uncertain. The germline CDR1 and CDR2 sequences are SNHLY and FYNNEI. This CDR3 is built from 14 residues. V was pared by 7 bases and J by 0 bases, with 12 bases between. CDR3 loop: CASTNLELNTEAFF. CDR3 nucleotides: TGTGCCAGCACAAATTTAGAGCTGAACACTGAAGCTTTCTTT.

The V call is TRBV5-4, the J call TRBJ1-6; TRBD1 might be the D (6 bases). This CDR3 spans 15 amino acids. Germline loops: CDR1 SGHNT, CDR2 YYREEE (reference sequence). V lost 3 bases, J lost 13 bases, and 20 bases lay in between. The CDR3 bases are TGTGCCAGCAGCTGGGGAGCAGGGGCGGGAGAGCCCCTCCACTTT. Translation gives CASSWGAGAGEPLHF.

V is TRBV10-3 and J is TRBJ2-7, with 10 bases aligning to TRBD1. The germline V gene encodes CDR1 ENHRY and CDR2 SYGVKD. The CDR3 is 14 amino acids. The junction had 11 bases not matched to a gene; V was cut back by 10 bases and J by 5 bases. CDR3 protein: CATQDRGVQNEQYF. The CDR3 nucleotides are TGTGCCACCCAGGACAGGGGGGTCCAGAACGAGCAGTACTTC.

V and J are TRBV12-3 or TRBV12-4 and TRBJ1-2; possibly TRBD1 for D (5 bases). V lost 5 bases, J lost 7 bases, and 11 bases lay in between. The length of the CDR3 is 12 residues. CDR3 in amino acids: CASSATGFGYTF. As DNA, the CDR3 is TGTGCCAGCAGTGCCACAGGTTTTGGCTACACCTTC.

The CDR3, as DNA: TGTGCCAGTAGTAATGCCCTGGACAGGGTGTACAGTCAGCCCCAGCATTTT. Its translation is CASSNALDRVYSQPQHF. The genes are TRBV19 and TRBJ1-5; the match to TRBD1 covers 8 bases. CDR3 length: 17 amino acids. CDR1 and CDR2 from the germline V gene are LNHDA and SQIVND (reference sequence). V was pared by 4 bases and J by 6 bases, with 14 bases of the junction left unmatched.

This clone was picked up one time. V is TRBV2 and J is TRBJ1-1, with TRBD1 matching 10 bases. Germline V lookup: CDR1 SNHLY, CDR2 FYNNEI. The CDR3 totals 14 residues. The trim removed 3 bases at V and 3 bases at J, leaving 1 base unmatched. The CDR3 loop reads CASSEGQGYTEAFF. CDR3 DNA: TGTGCCAGCAGTGAGGGACAGGGGTACACTGAAGCTTTCTTT.

The V gene is TRBV9, the J gene TRBJ1-2; D possibly corresponds to TRBD1 (5 bases). Germline V gene sequence: CDR1 SGDLS, CDR2 YYNGEE. Trimming took 2 bases from V and 4 from J, leaving 24 bases between them. The CDR3 runs 18 residues. The CDR3 region is CASSVLNRDLKGGYGYTF. The CDR3 nucleotides read TGTGCCAGCAGCGTCCTCAACCGGGACTTGAAGGGAGGCTATGGCTACACCTTC.